This TCR beta chain was recovered during a study of CD4+ T cells in melanoma. Study results and caveats: Neoantigen-specific CD4+ T cells in melanoma reportedly had diverse differentiation states.

Germline-derived CDR1 and CDR2 are SGHRS and YFSETQ. V lost 5 bases, J lost 3 bases, and 4 bases stayed unmatched. CDR3 length: 14 residues. Worth noting for this clone: The target antigen is unknown.

Using immunoSEQ multiplex PCR, the repertoire was profiled, and TCRdb retains in-frame clones only, with some absent. The sample shows over 130,000 clones, roughly 91% of them seen only once. J is TRBJ2-3 and V is TRBV5-1; 9 bases map to TRBD1. The sequence came from a human donor with melanoma. Written as DNA, the CDR3 is TGCGCCAGCAGACCCGGGACAGGGACAGATACGCAGTATTTT. Amino acids: CASRPGTGTDTQYF.